Listed below are T cell receptor beta chains from one sample, sequenced in a study of T cell responses to AZD1222 COVID-19 vaccine. The protocol was immunoSEQ multiplex PCR, while the TCRdb copy is restricted to in-frame clones and leaves out a portion. In the table there are 170,000 or so clones, 90% of which are singletons. The sample was peripheral blood, taken on day 0 of AZD1222 vaccination. The receptor source for this set is an adult in good health. CDR3s include the opening cysteine and the closing phenylalanine or tryptophan. The D gene is left open where the match is weak.

j_call | v_call | d_call | cdr3_aa | cdr3_nt
TRBJ1-1 | TRBV5-1 | NA | CASSYQGRTEAFF | TGCGCCAGCAGCTATCAGGGGCGGACTGAAGCTTTCTTT
TRBJ2-3 | TRBV10-3 | NA | CAISESSRSTDTQYF | TGTGCCATCAGTGAGTCGAGTAGAAGTACAGATACGCAGTATTTT
TRBJ2-3 | TRBV6-2/TRBV6-3 | NA | CASSPQGPLSDTQYF | TGTGCCAGCAGTCCCCAAGGACCCCTTTCGGATACGCAGTATTTT
TRBJ1-1 | TRBV2 | NA | CASSSQGRTEAFF | TGTGCCAGCAGTTCCCAGGGACGCACTGAAGCTTTCTTT
TRBJ1-1 | TRBV2 | NA | CASSGKRGNTEAFF | TGTGCCAGCAGCGGTAAACGGGGGAACACTGAAGCTTTCTTT
TRBJ2-5 | TRBV11-2 | NA | CASSFRGARVGTLQETQYF | TGTGCCAGCAGCTTTCGAGGAGCTCGTGTGGGGACCCTCCAAGAGACCCAGTACTTC
TRBJ2-1 | TRBV7-3 | TRBD2 | CASSLTPSGGLNEQFF | TGTGCCAGCAGCTTAACCCCTAGCGGGGGGCTTAATGAGCAGTTCTTC
TRBJ2-7 | TRBV7-2 | TRBD2 | CASSTSVGGSYEQYF | TGTGCCAGCAGCACTAGCGTTGGGGGATCCTACGAGCAGTACTTC
TRBJ2-3 | TRBV7-2 | NA | CASSFHRTDTQYF | TGTGCCAGCAGCTTTCATCGCACAGATACGCAGTATTTT
TRBJ1-2 | TRBV5-1 | NA | CASSPGTPNYGYTF | TGCGCCAGCAGCCCCGGGACACCTAACTATGGCTACACCTTC
TRBJ1-6 | TRBV11-2 | NA | CASSLGGGVNSPLHF | TGTGCCAGCAGCTTAGGTGGGGGGGTTAATTCACCCCTCCACTTT
TRBJ1-3 | TRBV20-1 | NA | CSARGGDTIYF | TGCAGTGCTAGAGGAGGGGACACCATATATTTT
TRBJ1-1 | TRBV28 | NA | CASSFRQAEAFF | TGTGCCAGCAGTTTCAGACAGGCTGAAGCTTTCTTT
TRBJ2-5 | TRBV4-1 | TRBD2 | CASSQAWGLAGVQETQYF | TGCGCCAGCAGCCAAGCTTGGGGACTAGCGGGGGTACAAGAGACCCAGTACTTC